This T cell receptor (beta chain) was sequenced in a study of control samples from healthy donors and cancer patients. Trimming removed 3 bases from V and 8 bases from J, with 7 bases in between. The V gene's germline CDR1 is SGHTA and CDR2 FQGNSA. CDR3 length equals 12 residues. Clones were sequenced by immunoSEQ multiplex PCR, and TCRdb holds only the in-frame ones, with some missing. The sample records 150,000 to 200,000 clones, around 90% being singletons. The material sequenced was blood. The clonotype comes from a young man in good health. This rearrangement joins TRBV7-2 to TRBJ1-4; D is undetermined. CDR3: CASSFMGEKLFF. As DNA, the CDR3 is TGTGCCAGCAGCTTCATGGGCGAAAAACTGTTTTTT.